The text below deals with one T cell receptor beta chain. The entry originates in a study of blood T cells in healthy people across ages. Combining a sample-barcoded 5' primer with a J-beta primer mix, a second PCR ran for roughly 7 to 12 cycles. TCRdb itself ran the 5' RACE reads through MiXCR, one entry per CDR3 protein. The table records some 1,800,000 distinct CDR3 sequences, approximately 40% of them present only once. Total RNA amounts of at least 5 micrograms were extracted per sample. This receptor was identified in a human donor in good health. Sequenced sample: blood.

DNA for the CDR3: TGTGCCAGCAGTCCCCGGGAGGGTGGGCCCCAGCATTTT. This sequence encodes CASSPREGGPQHF. V and J are TRBV12-3 or TRBV12-4 and TRBJ1-5; D is unclear. The germline V and J ends were trimmed by 5 bases and 9 bases, with 14 bases remaining between them. The CDR3 extends over 13 amino acids.